This T cell receptor (beta chain) originates from a study of cytomegalovirus exposure and HLA in healthy donors. Study results and caveats: Previously analyzed data showed that most TCR beta V segments were productive at a frequency of about 87% or about 30%. Later analysis revealed greater clonal expansion in HLA-associated TCR beta chains than in equally common others. Rates of TCR association differed by HLA locus in a later analysis, with DRB1 highest and HLA-C lowest. A later analysis appeared to link common viral pathogens to several of the most significant clusters.

CDR3 length: 15 amino acids. V dropped 3 bases and J dropped 7; count of bases not matched to a gene: 8. Germline assignment: CDR1 MDHEN and CDR2 SYDVKM. Note on this clone: As yet, its antigen is unknown.

The PCR employed 60 Vbeta primers together with 13 Jbeta primers. Sequencing was performed with immunoSEQ multiplex PCR; in TCRdb, only in-frame clones are kept and a portion is missing. The sample shows roughly 200,000 clones, 65% to 85% of them seen only once. Sequencing was done on a sample of PBMCs. The source is a man younger than 45 in good health and CMV-seronegative. The chain links TRBV28 to TRBJ2-1; 8 bases align to TRBD2. CDR3 DNA: TGTGCCAGCAGTTTCGCGGGGGGAGGGGTGAATGAGCAGTTCTTC. It is translated as CASSFAGGGVNEQFF.